These T cell receptor beta chains were read from a single sample in a study of blood T cell repertoires in COVID-19. Here immunoSEQ multiplex PCR was the method, and the copy in TCRdb shows in-frame clones only, minus some. The sample includes tens of thousands of clones, approximately 90% of them seen just once. The specimen was peripheral blood. These receptors were obtained from a man at least 80 years old with acute or convalescent COVID-19. Both conserved end residues are part of each CDR3. D genes are given only for firm matches. The listing skips clone size in some rows; elsewhere it reads once, few, many or a size class.

V	size	D	J	CDR3	DNA
TRBV5-1	.	TRBD1	TRBJ1-2	CASSLRQGTEGYTF	TGCGCCAGCAGCCTTAGACAGGGAACGGAGGGCTACACCTTC
TRBV6-2/TRBV6-3	once	TRBD1	TRBJ2-7	CASSYTWQGVGREQYF	TGTGCCAGCAGTTACACGTGGCAGGGGGTCGGAAGGGAGCAGTACTTC
TRBV21-1	.	.	TRBJ2-2	CASSETSATGELFF	TGTGCCAGCAGCGAAACTAGCGCCACCGGGGAGCTGTTTTTT
TRBV24-1	few	TRBD2	TRBJ2-1	CATSDVLAGARDEQFF	TGTGCCACCAGTGATGTCCTAGCGGGGGCCCGGGATGAGCAGTTCTTC
TRBV5-6	.	TRBD2	TRBJ2-3	CASGRLAGPPGTQYF	TGTGCCAGCGGACGACTAGCGGGCCCCCCCGGTACGCAGTATTTT
TRBV7-2	.	TRBD1	TRBJ1-4	CASSFAGGYEKLFF	TGTGCCAGCAGCTTCGCAGGGGGCTATGAAAAACTGTTTTTT
TRBV6-1	.	TRBD1	TRBJ1-3	CASSGWTGKGGNTIYF	TGTGCCAGCAGTGGGTGGACAGGGAAGGGTGGAAACACCATATATTTT
TRBV12-3/TRBV12-4	.	.	TRBJ1-2	CASSRGRGGGYTF	TGTGCCAGCAGTCGCGGGCGGGGAGGCGGCTACACCTTC
TRBV5-4	.	.	TRBJ2-2	CASSLGYGGIAGELFF	TGTGCCAGCAGCTTGGGGTATGGGGGGATAGCCGGGGAGCTGTTTTTT
TRBV9	.	TRBD1	TRBJ1-3	CASSVGVGQASGNTIYF	TGTGCCAGCAGCGTGGGGGTCGGACAGGCCTCTGGAAACACCATATATTTT
TRBV10-3	.	TRBD2	TRBJ2-3	CAISKTSGGDADTQYF	TGTGCCATCAGTAAGACTAGCGGGGGGGACGCAGATACGCAGTATTTT
TRBV30	.	.	TRBJ1-6	CAWSVQDGSPLHF	TGTGCCTGGAGTGTCCAGGATGGATCACCCCTCCACTTT
TRBV30	once	TRBD1	TRBJ1-2	CAWGRTGASYGYTF	TGTGCCTGGGGAAGGACAGGGGCGTCCTATGGCTACACCTTC
TRBV11-2	.	.	TRBJ2-3	CASSRDRFSTDTQYF	TGTGCCAGCAGCCGAGACAGGTTTAGCACAGATACGCAGTATTTT
TRBV5-8	.	TRBD2	TRBJ2-7	CASSLGGGPSSYEQYF	TGTGCCAGCAGCTTGGGGGGGGGACCCAGCTCCTACGAGCAGTACTTC
TRBV30	.	.	TRBJ1-6	CAWSVRRDNSPLHF	TGTGCCTGGAGTGTAAGACGGGATAATTCACCCCTCCACTTT
TRBV5-1	.	TRBD1	TRBJ2-3	CASTGTGNTDTQYF	TGCGCCAGTACCGGGACAGGGAATACAGATACGCAGTATTTT
TRBV10-3	.	TRBD2	TRBJ2-1	CATRGPLAGGRDEQFF	TGTGCCACCCGGGGTCCGCTAGCGGGGGGGCGTGATGAGCAGTTCTTC
TRBV9	.	TRBD2	TRBJ2-7	CASSPGGVLSYEQYF	TGTGCCAGCAGCCCCGGGGGGGTCCTTTCCTACGAGCAGTACTTC
TRBV3-1/TRBV3-2	.	.	TRBJ1-2	CASSRQANYGYTF	TGTGCCAGCAGCCGACAGGCTAACTATGGCTACACCTTC
TRBV28	.	TRBD1	TRBJ2-7	CASSTRTGIGEQYF	TGTGCCAGCAGTACCCGGACAGGGATAGGCGAGCAGTACTTC
TRBV18	.	TRBD1	TRBJ1-1	CASSPPGQGSVSEAFF	TGTGCCAGCTCACCACCGGGACAGGGAAGTGTGTCTGAAGCTTTCTTT
TRBV6-5	.	.	TRBJ2-3	CASSRDFTATQYF	TGTGCCAGCAGTCGGGACTTTACAGCTACGCAGTATTTT
TRBV7-2	.	.	TRBJ2-1	CASSLSGQYNEQFF	TGTGCCAGCAGCTTATCCGGACAGTACAATGAGCAGTTCTTC
TRBV5-1	.	.	TRBJ1-6	CASSFGQYNSPLHF	TGCGCCAGCAGCTTTGGACAGTATAATTCACCCCTCCACTTT
TRBV24-1	.	TRBD1	TRBJ2-1	CATSAPTGTGTVDEQFF	TGTGCCACCAGTGCCCCGACCGGGACAGGAACCGTCGATGAGCAGTTCTTC
TRBV5-1	once	TRBD1	TRBJ1-4	CASKSGQFEEKLFF	TGCGCCAGCAAATCGGGACAGTTCGAAGAAAAACTGTTTTTT
TRBV27	.	TRBD2	TRBJ2-7	CASRPLAGRSGGSYEQYF	TGTGCCAGCAGACCCCTAGCGGGGAGAAGCGGGGGGTCCTACGAGCAGTACTTC
TRBV18	once	.	TRBJ1-3	CASSVGARATGNTIYF	TGTGCCAGCTCGGTGGGGGCCAGGGCGACTGGAAACACCATATATTTT
TRBV29-1	.	.	TRBJ2-1	CSVVTGPYNEQFF	TGCAGCGTTGTAACAGGCCCCTACAATGAGCAGTTCTTC
TRBV28	once	.	TRBJ1-4	CASSQEKLFF	TGTGCCAGCAGTCAGGAAAAACTGTTTTTT
TRBV2	.	.	TRBJ1-2	CASSRGSGSPSYTF	TGTGCCAGCAGCCGGGGGTCTGGGTCCCCTAGCTACACCTTC
TRBV6-5	.	TRBD2	TRBJ2-3	CASSPTSGPTDTQYF	TGTGCCAGCAGTCCTACTAGCGGCCCCACAGATACGCAGTATTTT
TRBV5-8	.	TRBD1	TRBJ2-1	CASSFETGGFNEQFF	TGTGCCAGCAGCTTCGAGACAGGGGGCTTCAATGAGCAGTTCTTC
TRBV29-1	.	TRBD1	TRBJ1-2	CSVVDRGLGYTF	TGCAGCGTCGTAGACAGGGGACTAGGCTACACCTTC
TRBV28	.	.	TRBJ2-7	CASSLGQSLKEQYF	TGTGCCAGCAGTTTGGGGCAGAGCCTGAAAGAGCAGTACTTC
TRBV19	few	TRBD1	TRBJ1-1	CASRQGIEAFF	TGTGCCAGTCGACAGGGGATTGAAGCTTTCTTT
TRBV19	.	.	TRBJ1-2	CASSIAHGGYGYTF	TGTGCCAGTAGTATAGCCCACGGGGGCTATGGCTACACCTTC
TRBV11-2	.	.	TRBJ2-3	CASSGQSTDTQYF	TGTGCCAGCAGCGGGCAGAGCACAGATACGCAGTATTTT
TRBV6-5	.	TRBD1	TRBJ1-3	CASSPDRVPGNTIYF	TGTGCCAGCAGCCCGGACAGGGTCCCTGGAAACACCATATATTTT
TRBV24-1	.	TRBD1	TRBJ2-7	CATSDSGTGSYEQYF	TGTGCCACCAGTGATTCCGGGACAGGGTCATACGAGCAGTACTTC
TRBV5-1	few	TRBD2	TRBJ2-3	CASSRRIAGGVVTDTQYF	TGCGCCAGCAGCCGCCGGATAGCGGGGGGCGTTGTGACAGATACGCAGTATTTT
TRBV5-1	.	.	TRBJ2-2	CASRGQGYTGELFF	TGCGCCAGCAGGGGGCAGGGGTACACCGGGGAGCTGTTTTTT
TRBV5-1	.	.	TRBJ1-2	CASSPPGLDYGYTF	TGCGCCAGCAGCCCACCAGGGCTTGACTATGGCTACACCTTC
TRBV29-1	once	TRBD1	TRBJ1-6	CSVGDRVYSPLHF	TGCAGCGTTGGGGACAGGGTGTATTCACCCCTCCACTTT
TRBV6-5	.	.	TRBJ1-1	CASRSLGGAFF	TGTGCCAGCAGGTCCTTAGGGGGAGCTTTCTTT
TRBV5-1	.	TRBD1	TRBJ1-1	CASSTDTGGYTEAFF	TGCGCCAGCAGCACCGACACAGGGGGCTACACTGAAGCTTTCTTT
TRBV2	.	.	TRBJ2-2	CASSESRTGELFF	TGTGCCAGCAGTGAATCCAGGACCGGGGAGCTGTTTTTT
TRBV3-1/TRBV3-2	.	.	TRBJ1-2	CASSQDAGGYGYTF	TGTGCCAGCAGCCAAGATGCGGGGGGCTATGGCTACACCTTC
TRBV5-1	.	TRBD2	TRBJ2-7	CASSRGGSSYEQYF	TGCGCCAGCAGCCGCGGGGGTAGCTCCTACGAGCAGTACTTC
TRBV19	.	.	TRBJ1-1	CASNRDYTNTEAFF	TGTGCCAGTAACCGGGACTACACAAACACTGAAGCTTTCTTT
TRBV5-6	.	.	TRBJ2-5	CASSPGIPTWETQYF	TGTGCCAGCAGCCCGGGGATCCCGACTTGGGAGACCCAGTACTTC
TRBV6-4	.	.	TRBJ2-2	CASSTMAGTGELFF	TGTGCCAGCAGTACCATGGCCGGGACCGGGGAGCTGTTTTTT
TRBV7-9	.	.	TRBJ1-2	CASSHSWSGYTF	TGTGCCAGCAGCCACTCGTGGTCGGGCTACACCTTC
TRBV5-1	.	.	TRBJ1-6	CASSPDGDSPLHF	TGCGCCAGCAGTCCCGACGGGGATTCACCCCTCCACTTT
TRBV9	.	.	TRBJ1-2	CASTPAGDLNYGYTF	TGTGCCAGCACCCCCGCGGGGGATCTTAACTATGGCTACACCTTC